Presented here are 24 T cell receptor beta chains from one specimen sequenced in a study of blood T cell repertoires in COVID-19. Data came from immunoSEQ multiplex PCR; TCRdb stores just in-frame clones and leaves some out. Here the sample spans hundreds of thousands of clones, 85% to 90% being singletons. Specimen: peripheral blood. The receptors shown here come from a man at least 80 years old with acute or convalescent COVID-19.

The V gene is TRBV6-5, the J gene TRBJ1-1; TRBD1 might be the D (6 bases). The V and J ends lost 6 bases and 0 bases respectively, with 11 bases between them. This CDR3 has 14 amino acids. Germline V lookup: CDR1 MNHEY, CDR2 SVGAGI. CDR3 loop: CASRGQGLNTEAFF. The CDR3 region has the DNA TGTGCCAGCAGGGGGCAGGGGCTGAACACTGAAGCTTTCTTT.

This clone was counted a single time. The V and J genes are TRBV29-1 and TRBJ1-3, with 8 bases fitting TRBD1. The CDR3 is made up of 14 amino acids. V gave up 6 bases and J gave up 0 bases; unmatched junction bases: 4. Germline V gives CDR1 SQVTM, CDR2 ANQGSEA. Here the CDR3 reads CSVATGGSGNTIYF. CDR3 sequence (DNA): TGCAGCGTAGCCACAGGGGGCTCTGGAAACACCATATATTTT.

The chain recombines TRBV7-8 with TRBJ1-2, with a tentative D call TRBD1 (5 bases). The V gene's germline CDR1 is SGHVS and CDR2 FQNEAQ. The CDR3 consists of 15 residues. The V gene lost 4 bases and the J gene lost 0 bases, with 12 bases spanning the gap. DNA of the CDR3: TGTGCCAGCAGCTCCTTCGGACAAGCTAACTATGGCTACACCTTC. Protein sequence: CASSSFGQANYGYTF.

The rearrangement uses TRBV7-2 and TRBJ2-1, with TRBD2 matching over 12 bases. From germline, CDR1 is SGHTA and CDR2 FQGNSA. CDR3 length equals 16 residues. V was pared by 5 bases and J by 6 bases, with 8 bases of the junction left unmatched. CDR3 DNA: TGTGCCAGCAGCATACCTAGCGGGGGGGCCTCCAATGAGCAGTTCTTC. Its translation is CASSIPSGGASNEQFF.

The rearrangement links TRBV5-5 to TRBJ1-5; D is undetermined. V was clipped by 2 bases and J by 7 bases, with 10 bases between them. Germline CDR1 reads SGHKS; CDR2 reads YYEKEE (reference sequence). The CDR3 sequence is 13 residues long. The CDR3 reads CASSFQNNQPQHF. The CDR3 DNA is TGTGCCAGCAGCTTCCAGAATAACCAGCCCCAGCATTTT.

The V and J genes are TRBV27 and TRBJ1-1; a possible D gene is TRBD1 (6 bases). Between the trimmed V and J ends, which lost 4 bases and 2 bases, there was a span of 8 bases. The length of the CDR3 is 13 residues. Looked up from germline, CDR1 is MNHEY and CDR2 is SMNVEV (reference sequence). The CDR3 DNA sequence: TGTGCCAGCAGTTACAGGGCAAACACTGAAGCTTTCTTT. This codes for CASSYRANTEAFF.

The CDR3 is CASSLAGQRQETQYF. The CDR3 bases are TGTGCCAGCAGCTTAGCCGGACAGCGCCAAGAGACCCAGTACTTC. The chain is built from TRBV11-1 and TRBJ2-5; D is possibly TRBD1 (6 bases). V shed 0 bases and J shed 1 base, with 9 bases lying between them. Germline CDR1 SGHAT, CDR2 FQDESV (reference sequence). The CDR3 is made up of 15 amino acids. Full variable domain (rest looked up from reference TRBV11-1 and TRBJ2-5): EAEVAQSPRYKITEKSQAVAFWCDPISGHATLYWYRQILGQGPELLVQFQDESVVDDSQLPKDRFSAERLKGVDSTLKIQPAELGDSAMYLCASSLAGQRQETQYFGPGTRLLVL.

This clone appeared a single time. The J gene is TRBJ2-3, the V gene TRBV5-5, with 8 positions matching TRBD1. Germline V gene sequence: CDR1 SGHKS, CDR2 YYEKEE (reference sequence). The V segment lost 3 bases and the J segment 6 bases; nucleotides outside the gene matches: 9. The length of the CDR3 is 15 residues. The DNA of the CDR3 is TGTGCCAGCAGCTGGCCCACAGGGGGAGTGGATACGCAGTATTTT. Translation gives CASSWPTGGVDTQYF.

The V call is TRBV20-1, the J call TRBJ1-5; D unresolved. This CDR3 contains 14 residues. Trimming removed 3 bases from V and 3 bases from J, with 12 bases in between. The germline gives CDR1 DFQATT, CDR2 SNEGSKA (reference sequence). This CDR3 reads CSASQALINQPQHF. CDR3 nucleotides: TGCAGTGCTAGTCAGGCTTTGATCAATCAGCCCCAGCATTTT.

The rearrangement joins TRBV7-2 to TRBJ1-1; D perhaps matches TRBD1 (6 bases). Germline values: CDR1 SGHTA, CDR2 FQGNSA. The V gene lost 4 bases and the J gene lost 2 bases, with 20 bases spanning the gap. This CDR3 region has 17 residues. The CDR3 DNA sequence: TGTGCCAGCAGCTCGTTTGGGGCCAGGGGTGGAAACACTGAAGCTTTCTTT. Protein: CASSSFGARGGNTEAFF.

The chain carries TRBV19 and TRBJ1-1; tentatively, D is TRBD1 (5 bases). Germline CDR1 and CDR2: LNHDA and SQIVND (reference sequence). Deletions cut 7 bases from V and 5 bases from J, with 14 bases between. The CDR3 covers 13 residues. The CDR3: CASTGRAFTEAFF. CDR3 bases: TGTGCCAGTACGGGCAGGGCCTTTACTGAAGCTTTCTTT.

The CDR3 here is CSVEDVGYNEQFF. In DNA form, the CDR3 reads TGCAGCGTTGAAGATGTCGGTTACAATGAGCAGTTCTTC. The gene calls are TRBV29-1 and TRBJ2-1; D remains unclear. The CDR3 contains 13 residues. V gave up 0 bases and J gave up 4 bases, with 7 bases separating them. Germline V gene data show CDR1 as SQVTM and CDR2 as ANQGSEA.

The gene calls are TRBV4-2 and TRBJ1-1; D ambiguous. Trimming pared 1 base from V and 5 bases from J, leaving 11 bases between. CDR3 length: 14 amino acids. Germline-derived CDR1 and CDR2 are LGHNA and YNFKEQ. The CDR3 is CASSQAARETEAFF. The CDR3 nucleotides read TGTGCCAGCAGCCAAGCCGCGCGAGAGACTGAAGCTTTCTTT.

Only a few counts were recorded for this clone. The chain carries TRBV7-9 and TRBJ1-1; no firm D call. Per the germline V gene, CDR1 is SEHNR and CDR2 is FQNEAQ (reference sequence). The V and J ends lost 1 base and 4 bases respectively, with 13 bases between them. The CDR3 spans 15 residues. This CDR3 is CASSLESQVSTEAFF. DNA for the CDR3: TGTGCCAGCAGCTTAGAAAGTCAGGTATCCACTGAAGCTTTCTTT.

The chain carries TRBV5-1 and TRBJ1-2; 7 nucleotides align to TRBD1. In germline, CDR1 is SGHRS, CDR2 YFSETQ. The CDR3 is 14 residues long. Trimming cost V 4 bases and J 7 bases; bases outside gene matches: 10. The CDR3 DNA follows: TGCGCCAGCAGCCCCCTGGCAGGGGGAGTTGGCTACACCTTC. It encodes CASSPLAGGVGYTF.

The chain recombines TRBV6-5 with TRBJ1-6; D is unresolved. This CDR3 has 15 amino acids. Trimming removed 6 bases from V and 4 bases from J, with 13 bases in between. From germline, CDR1 is MNHEY and CDR2 SVGAGI. The DNA of the CDR3 is TGTGCCAGCAGAGATGACCGGGTGTATAATTCACCCCTCCACTTT. Protein product: CASRDDRVYNSPLHF.

The CDR3 nucleotides are TGTGCCAGCAGCCGGACTAGCGGGGGACCCCAGTTCTTC. It translates to CASSRTSGGPQFF. This chain links TRBV7-7 with TRBJ2-1; 13 nucleotides align to TRBD2. In germline, CDR1 is SSHAT, CDR2 FNYEAQ (reference sequence). The CDR3 loop spans 13 amino acids. The ends lost 5 bases at V and 13 bases at J; junction bases unmatched: 5. Based on the CDR3 plus reference TRBV7-7 and TRBJ2-1, the full variable domain is GAGVSQSPRYKVTKRGQDVTLRCDPISSHATLYWYQQALGQGPEFLTYFNYEAQPDKSGLPSDRFSAERPEGSISTLTIQRTEQRDSAMYRCASSRTSGGPQFFGPGTRLTVL.

The gene calls are TRBV11-1 and TRBJ2-1, with TRBD2 matching over 11 bases. This CDR3 is 15 amino acids long. The germline V gene encodes CDR1 SGHAT and CDR2 FQDESV (reference sequence). Losses at the gene ends were 5 bases for V and 6 bases for J; bases not matched to a gene: 6. In DNA, the CDR3 is TGTGCCAGCAGCCGCGGGACTAGCGGAACCAATGAGCAGTTCTTC. This encodes CASSRGTSGTNEQFF.

The chain is built from TRBV5-1 and TRBJ1-6; weak D call: TRBD1 (6 bases). This CDR3 has 14 residues. The V and J ends lost 0 bases and 13 bases respectively, with 14 bases between them. CDR1 and CDR2 from the germline V gene are SGHRS and YFSETQ. CDR3 nucleotides: TGCGCCAGCAGCTTGGGTCGGACAGAAAATCCCCTCCACTTT. Translated, it gives CASSLGRTENPLHF.

This clone was detected only once. The rearrangement links TRBV5-6 to TRBJ2-1; 7 bases agree with TRBD1. Germline V lookup: CDR1 SGHDT, CDR2 YYEEEE. This CDR3 is built from 16 residues. The ends lost 5 bases at V and 3 bases at J; junction bases unmatched: 11. This CDR3 is CASSFLTGSNYNEQFF. CDR3 in DNA: TGTGCCAGCAGTTTCCTGACAGGGTCGAACTACAATGAGCAGTTCTTC.

This sequence joins TRBV19 and TRBJ1-1; possible D gene TRBD1, 5 bases. Trimming removed 5 bases from V and 3 bases from J, with 10 bases in between. The CDR3 is made up of 13 amino acids. Germline V lookup: CDR1 LNHDA, CDR2 SQIVND (reference sequence). The CDR3 sequence: CASSSGGYTEAFF. In DNA, the CDR3 is TGTGCCAGTAGTTCGGGGGGTTACACTGAAGCTTTCTTT.

The V gene is TRBV7-9, the J gene TRBJ2-4; 11 bases agree with TRBD1. There are 14 residues in the CDR3. Germline CDR1 reads SEHNR; CDR2 reads FQNEAQ (reference sequence). J gave up 9 bases and V 5 bases, and 6 bases lay outside the gene matches. For the CDR3, the DNA is TGTGCCAGCAGCGCCGGACAGGGGGCGCGCATTCAGTACTTC. Translated: CASSAGQGARIQYF.

The rearrangement uses TRBV7-2 and TRBJ2-2; D might be TRBD2 (6 bases). Germline V gives CDR1 SGHTA, CDR2 FQGNSA. The V gene lost 3 bases and the J gene lost 8 bases, with 10 bases spanning the gap. The CDR3 has 13 amino acids. In DNA form, the CDR3 reads TGTGCCAGCAGCTTTTCGGAGGGGGGGGAGCTGTTTTTT. It translates to CASSFSEGGELFF.

J is TRBJ2-1 and V is TRBV6-1, with 10 positions matching TRBD2. V was clipped by 3 bases and J by 4 bases; unmatched bases: 0. From germline, CDR1 is MNHNS and CDR2 SASEGT. The CDR3 spans 14 residues. CDR3 bases: TGTGCCAGCAGTGATAGCGGGAGGTACAATGAGCAGTTCTTC. Protein sequence: CASSDSGRYNEQFF.